Listed here is a single TCR beta chain. Other DNA sequences within the sample encode an identical CDR3. The data were obtained in a study of T cell changes during pregnancy in multiple sclerosis. TCRdb's table, derived via immunoSEQ multiplex PCR, lists solely in-frame clones and lacks some. The data hold 22,000 or so clones, with just over 90% observed a single time. The CDR3 extends over 15 amino acids. With 3 bases removed from V and 1 base from J, the gap between germline ends came to 11 bases. Germline values: CDR1 LNHDA, CDR2 SQIVND (reference sequence). The receptor comes from a female donor in good health, enrolled as a control in a pregnancy study. The sample in question was CD4+ T cells from peripheral blood mononuclear cells, obtained after pregnancy. The chain is built from TRBV19 and TRBJ2-3, with TRBD2 as a possible D gene (6 bases). The CDR3 sequence: CASSIAGGGTDTQYF. The CDR3 DNA follows: TGTGCCAGTAGTATCGCCGGGGGAGGCACAGATACGCAGTATTTT.